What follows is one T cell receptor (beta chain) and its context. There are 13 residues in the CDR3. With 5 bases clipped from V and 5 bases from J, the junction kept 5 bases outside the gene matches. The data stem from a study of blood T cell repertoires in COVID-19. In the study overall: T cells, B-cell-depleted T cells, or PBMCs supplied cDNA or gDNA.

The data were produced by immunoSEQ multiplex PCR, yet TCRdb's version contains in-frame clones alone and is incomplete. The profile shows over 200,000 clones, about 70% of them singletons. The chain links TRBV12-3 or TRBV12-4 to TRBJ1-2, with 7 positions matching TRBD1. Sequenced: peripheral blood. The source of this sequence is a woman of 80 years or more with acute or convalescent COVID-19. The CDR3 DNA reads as TGTGCCAGCAGTCTTTCGGGACAGTATGGCTACACCTTC. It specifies CASSLSGQYGYTF.